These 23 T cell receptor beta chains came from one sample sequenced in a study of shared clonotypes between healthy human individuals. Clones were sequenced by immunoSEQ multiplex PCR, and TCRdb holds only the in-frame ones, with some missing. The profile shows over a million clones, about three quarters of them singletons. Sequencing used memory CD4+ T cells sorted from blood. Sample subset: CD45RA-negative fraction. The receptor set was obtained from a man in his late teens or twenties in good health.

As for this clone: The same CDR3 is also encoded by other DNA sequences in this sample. The CDR3 loop reads CASSLETGTDTQYF. The CDR3 DNA follows: TGTGCCAGCAGCTTGGAAACGGGGACAGATACGCAGTATTTT. The chain links TRBV5-4 to TRBJ2-3, with D maybe TRBD2 (5 bases). The CDR3 extends over 14 amino acids. The ends were cut back, 0 bases at V and 3 bases at J, with 8 bases in the middle. Germline V gives CDR1 SGHNT, CDR2 YYREEE (reference sequence).

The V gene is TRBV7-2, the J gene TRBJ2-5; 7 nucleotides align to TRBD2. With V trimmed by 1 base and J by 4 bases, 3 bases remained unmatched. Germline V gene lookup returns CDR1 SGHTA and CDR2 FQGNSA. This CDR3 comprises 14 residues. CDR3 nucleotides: TGTGCCAGCAGCTTAGTCGGGGGGAGAGAGACCCAGTACTTC. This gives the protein CASSLVGGRETQYF.

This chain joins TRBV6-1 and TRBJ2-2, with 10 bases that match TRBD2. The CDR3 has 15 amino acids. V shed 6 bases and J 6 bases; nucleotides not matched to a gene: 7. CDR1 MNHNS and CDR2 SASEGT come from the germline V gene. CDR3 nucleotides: TGTGCCAGCAGCCTGAAGCGGGGGGGCGCCGGGGAGCTGTTTTTT. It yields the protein CASSLKRGGAGELFF.

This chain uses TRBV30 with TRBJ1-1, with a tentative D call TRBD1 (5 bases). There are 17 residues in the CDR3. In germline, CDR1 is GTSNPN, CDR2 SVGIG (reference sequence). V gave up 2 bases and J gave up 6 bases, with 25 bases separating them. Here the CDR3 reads CAWSNMALTRGWAEAFF. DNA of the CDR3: TGTGCCTGGAGTAATATGGCCTTGACGAGGGGCTGGGCTGAAGCTTTCTTT.

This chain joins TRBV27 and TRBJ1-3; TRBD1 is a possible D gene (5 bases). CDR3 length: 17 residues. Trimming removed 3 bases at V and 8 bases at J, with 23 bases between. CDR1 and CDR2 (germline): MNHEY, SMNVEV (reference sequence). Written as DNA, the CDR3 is TGTGCCAGCAGTTTCCTGAAACAGGTTTGGGTCTGGGACACCATATATTTT. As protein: CASSFLKQVWVWDTIYF.

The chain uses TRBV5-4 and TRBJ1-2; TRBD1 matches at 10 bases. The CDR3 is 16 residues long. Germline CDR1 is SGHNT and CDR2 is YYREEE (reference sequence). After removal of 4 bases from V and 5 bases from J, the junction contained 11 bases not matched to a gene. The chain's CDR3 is CASSPPRQGAGYGYTF. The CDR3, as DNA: TGTGCCAGCAGCCCCCCAAGACAGGGGGCAGGATATGGCTACACCTTC.

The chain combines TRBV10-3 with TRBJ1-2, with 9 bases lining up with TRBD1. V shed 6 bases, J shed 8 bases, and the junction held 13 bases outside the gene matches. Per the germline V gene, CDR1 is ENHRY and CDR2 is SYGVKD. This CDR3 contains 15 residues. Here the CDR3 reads CAIRPRDREIGGYTF. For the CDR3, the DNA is TGTGCCATCAGGCCCCGGGACAGGGAAATAGGAGGCTACACCTTC.

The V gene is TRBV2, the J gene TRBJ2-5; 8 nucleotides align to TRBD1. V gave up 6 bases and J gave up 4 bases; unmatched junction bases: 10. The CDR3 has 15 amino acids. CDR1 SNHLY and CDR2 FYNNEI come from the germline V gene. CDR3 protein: CASSRDRWGGETQYF. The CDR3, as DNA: TGTGCCAGCAGCCGGGACAGGTGGGGAGGAGAGACCCAGTACTTC.

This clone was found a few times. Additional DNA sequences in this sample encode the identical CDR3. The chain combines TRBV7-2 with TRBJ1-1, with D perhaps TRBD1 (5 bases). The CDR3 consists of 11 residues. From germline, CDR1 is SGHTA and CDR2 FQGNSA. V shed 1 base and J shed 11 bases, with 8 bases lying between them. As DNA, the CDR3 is TGTGCCAGCAGCTTAGTGGGGGTGGCTTTCTTT. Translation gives CASSLVGVAFF.

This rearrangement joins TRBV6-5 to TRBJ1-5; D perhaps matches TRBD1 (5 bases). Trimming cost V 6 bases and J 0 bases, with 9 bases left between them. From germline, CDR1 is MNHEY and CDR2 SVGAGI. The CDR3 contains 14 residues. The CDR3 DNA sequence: TGTGCCAGCAGCCCGACAGTTAGCAATCAGCCCCAGCATTTT. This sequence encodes CASSPTVSNQPQHF.

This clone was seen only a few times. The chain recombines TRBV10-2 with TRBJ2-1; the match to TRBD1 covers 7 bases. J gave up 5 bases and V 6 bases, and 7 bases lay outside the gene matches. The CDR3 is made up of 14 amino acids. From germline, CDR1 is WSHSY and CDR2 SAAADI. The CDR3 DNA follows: TGCGCCAGCAGACAGGGACAGAGAAACAATGAGCAGTTCTTC. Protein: CASRQGQRNNEQFF.

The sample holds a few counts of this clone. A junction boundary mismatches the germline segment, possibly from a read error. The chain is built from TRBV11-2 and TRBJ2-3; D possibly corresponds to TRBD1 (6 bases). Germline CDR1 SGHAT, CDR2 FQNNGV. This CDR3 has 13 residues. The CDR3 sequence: CASSLERGRDKCF. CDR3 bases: TGTGCCAGCAGCTTAGAACGAGGAAGGGACAAATGTTTT.

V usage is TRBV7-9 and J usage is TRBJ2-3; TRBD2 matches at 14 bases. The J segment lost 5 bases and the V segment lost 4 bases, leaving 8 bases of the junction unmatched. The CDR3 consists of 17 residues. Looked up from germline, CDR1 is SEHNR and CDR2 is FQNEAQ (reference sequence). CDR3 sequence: CASSSLGLAGAKDTQYF. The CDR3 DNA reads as TGTGCCAGCAGCTCCCTGGGACTAGCGGGGGCAAAAGATACGCAGTATTTT.

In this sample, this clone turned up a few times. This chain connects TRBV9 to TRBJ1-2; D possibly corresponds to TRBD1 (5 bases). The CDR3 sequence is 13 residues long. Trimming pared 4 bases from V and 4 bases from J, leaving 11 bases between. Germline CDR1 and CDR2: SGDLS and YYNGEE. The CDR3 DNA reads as TGTGCCAGCAGCCAGGGTATAGGCTATGGCTACACCTTC. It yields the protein CASSQGIGYGYTF.

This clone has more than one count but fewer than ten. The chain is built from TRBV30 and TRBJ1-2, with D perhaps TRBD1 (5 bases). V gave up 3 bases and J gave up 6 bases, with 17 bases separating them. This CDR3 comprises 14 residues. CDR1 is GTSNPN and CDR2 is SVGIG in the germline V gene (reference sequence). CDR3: CAWSVHLTADGYTF. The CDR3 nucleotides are TGTGCCTGGAGCGTCCACCTGACAGCCGATGGCTACACCTTC.

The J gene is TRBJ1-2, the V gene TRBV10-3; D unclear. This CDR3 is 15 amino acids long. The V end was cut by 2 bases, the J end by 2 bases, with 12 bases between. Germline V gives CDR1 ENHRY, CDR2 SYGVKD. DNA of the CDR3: TGTGCCATCAGTGAGAAACCGGGAGCCAACTATGGCTACACCTTC. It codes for CAISEKPGANYGYTF.

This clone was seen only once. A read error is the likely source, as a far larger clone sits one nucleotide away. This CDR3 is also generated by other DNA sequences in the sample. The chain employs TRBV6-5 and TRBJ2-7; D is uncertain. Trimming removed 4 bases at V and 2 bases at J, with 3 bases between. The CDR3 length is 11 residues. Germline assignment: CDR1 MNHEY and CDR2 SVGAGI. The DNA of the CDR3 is TGTGCCAGCAGTTCAACCTACGAGCAGTACTTC. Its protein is CASSSTYEQYF.

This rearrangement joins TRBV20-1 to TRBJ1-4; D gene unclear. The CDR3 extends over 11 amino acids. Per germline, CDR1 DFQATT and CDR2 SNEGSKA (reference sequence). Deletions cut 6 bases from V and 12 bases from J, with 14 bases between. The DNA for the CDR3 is TGCAGTGCCTTTGTTAACGGGCAACTGTTTTTT. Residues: CSAFVNGQLFF.

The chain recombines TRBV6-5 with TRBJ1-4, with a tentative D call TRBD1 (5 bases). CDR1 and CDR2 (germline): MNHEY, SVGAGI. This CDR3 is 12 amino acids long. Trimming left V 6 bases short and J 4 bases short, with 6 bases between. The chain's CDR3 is CASRQGNEKLFF. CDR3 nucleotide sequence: TGTGCCAGCAGGCAGGGTAATGAAAAACTGTTTTTT.

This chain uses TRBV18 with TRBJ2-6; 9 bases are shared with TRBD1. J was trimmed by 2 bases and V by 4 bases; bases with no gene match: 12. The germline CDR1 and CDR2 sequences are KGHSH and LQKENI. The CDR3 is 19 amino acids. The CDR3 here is CASSQMPGTGSPGANVLTF. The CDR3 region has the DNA TGTGCCAGCTCACAGATGCCCGGGACAGGGAGCCCTGGGGCCAACGTCCTGACTTTC.

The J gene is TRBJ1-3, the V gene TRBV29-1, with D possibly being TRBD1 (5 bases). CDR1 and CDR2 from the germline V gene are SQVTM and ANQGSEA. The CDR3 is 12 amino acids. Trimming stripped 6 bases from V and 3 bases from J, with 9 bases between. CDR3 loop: CSVGVVGNTIYF. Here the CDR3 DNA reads TGCAGCGTGGGGGTTGTTGGAAACACCATATATTTT.

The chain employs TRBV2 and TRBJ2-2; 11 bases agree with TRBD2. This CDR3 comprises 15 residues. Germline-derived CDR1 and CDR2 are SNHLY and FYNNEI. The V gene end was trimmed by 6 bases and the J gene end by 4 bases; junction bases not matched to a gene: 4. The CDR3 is CASRTSGGSTGELFF. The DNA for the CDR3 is TGTGCCAGCAGAACTAGCGGGGGTTCCACCGGGGAGCTGTTTTTT.

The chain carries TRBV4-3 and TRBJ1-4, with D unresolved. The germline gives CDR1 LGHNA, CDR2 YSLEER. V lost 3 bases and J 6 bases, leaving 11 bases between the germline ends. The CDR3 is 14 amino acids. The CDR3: CASSQRGKDEKLFF. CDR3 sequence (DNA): TGCGCCAGCAGCCAGCGGGGAAAGGATGAAAAACTGTTTTTT.